The TCR beta chain described here comes from a study of T-cell reconstitution after alpha-beta-depleted transplantation in children. Study results and limitations: Where alpha-beta T cells came from about two months after transplant was reportedly several hundred expanded graft clones. When one year had passed after transplant, most T-cell counts and diversity came from newly produced T cells.

Comment on this clonotype: Its specificity is unknown.

The authors prepared the TCRbeta library with unique molecular identifiers. MiXCR was run by TCRdb on the PCR reads, yielding one entry per CDR3 protein. The sample comprises approximately 1,000,000 distinct CDR3 sequences, roughly 29% of which are singletons, and roughly 27% rests with the top ten. The CDR3 runs 14 residues. CDR1 is KGHSH, CDR2 LQKENI, per germline. Trimming took 3 bases from V and 2 from J, leaving 10 bases between them. The sample in question was PBMCs, mostly from graft donor cells, obtained 360 days after TCRalphabeta/CD19-depleted stem cell transplant. The chain uses TRBV18 and TRBJ2-5, with D possibly matching TRBD1 (6 bases). The source is a boy under three years old who had a stem cell transplant for SCID, so the T cells may come from the graft donor. The CDR3 DNA reads TGTGCCAGCTCACCGGGACACAAACAAGAGACCCAGTACTTC. The encoded protein is CASSPGHKQETQYF.